One and the same sample provided the 32 T cell receptor beta chains below, sequenced in a study of T cell responses to AZD1222 COVID-19 vaccine. Using immunoSEQ multiplex PCR, the repertoire was profiled, and TCRdb retains in-frame clones only, with some absent. The sample has fewer than 110,000 clones; more than 75% are singletons. The sequences come from peripheral blood, collected on day 0 of AZD1222 vaccination. These receptors all come from an adult in good health.

This clone has more than one count but fewer than ten. The V call is TRBV11-2, the J call TRBJ2-7; TRBD1 might be the D (5 bases). CDR3 length equals 14 residues. Germline CDR1 reads SGHAT; CDR2 reads FQNNGV. Trimming removed 5 bases at V and 3 bases at J, with 14 bases between. The CDR3 sequence is CASSTQGLGYEQYF. For the CDR3, the DNA is TGTGCCAGCAGCACCCAGGGCTTGGGCTACGAGCAGTACTTC.

The V and J genes are TRBV5-1 and TRBJ1-2; no reliable D call. V gave up 4 bases and J gave up 8 bases, with 12 bases separating them. Germline loops: CDR1 SGHRS, CDR2 YFSETQ. This CDR3 has 12 amino acids. CDR3: CASSADPGGYTF. CDR3 bases: TGCGCCAGCAGCGCGGACCCGGGGGGCTACACCTTC.

The chain recombines TRBV6-1 with TRBJ1-5, with D possibly matching TRBD1 (6 bases). CDR3 length equals 21 residues. Trimming took 1 base from V and 6 from J, leaving 31 bases between them. Germline V CDR1 and CDR2: MNHNS, SASEGT. The CDR3 spells CASSEDGPLRTGTIWAQPQHF. As DNA, the CDR3 is TGTGCCAGCAGTGAAGACGGACCCCTCCGCACAGGGACTATCTGGGCTCAGCCCCAGCATTTT.

The gene calls are TRBV6-4 and TRBJ2-2; TRBD2 is a possible D gene (6 bases). This CDR3 region has 15 residues. Trimming shortened V by 2 bases and J by 4 bases, and 11 bases separated the two germline ends. Germline values: CDR1 MRHNA, CDR2 SNTAGT. CDR3 sequence reads: CASSDDGGSTGELFF. The CDR3 region has the DNA TGTGCCAGCAGTGACGACGGGGGATCCACCGGGGAGCTGTTTTTT.

V and J are TRBV4-3 and TRBJ1-4, with TRBD1 matching 7 bases. The trim removed 4 bases at V and 8 bases at J, leaving 7 bases unmatched. This CDR3 region has 14 residues. The germline CDR1 and CDR2 sequences are LGHNA and YSLEER. In nucleotides, the CDR3 is TGCGCCAGCAGCCGTACAGGGGTTGAGGAAAAACTGTTTTTT. As protein: CASSRTGVEEKLFF.

Only a few counts were recorded for this clone. The chain uses TRBV5-5 and TRBJ1-5; TRBD1 matches at 8 bases. This CDR3 contains 16 residues. Germline CDR1 SGHKS, CDR2 YYEKEE (reference sequence). J lost 6 bases, V lost 0 bases, and 8 bases had no gene match. Here the CDR3 reads CASSLAADRVLQPQHF. CDR3 in DNA: TGTGCCAGCAGCTTGGCGGCGGACAGGGTTCTTCAGCCCCAGCATTTT.

The chain combines TRBV7-8 with TRBJ1-2; a weak D match, TRBD1 (6 bases). The V gene lost 5 bases and the J gene lost 3 bases, with 16 bases spanning the gap. The V gene's germline CDR1 is SGHVS and CDR2 FQNEAQ. The CDR3 contains 15 residues. CDR3: CASSTGHVLDYGYTF. DNA of the CDR3: TGTGCCAGCAGCACGGGACATGTCTTGGACTATGGCTACACCTTC.

The chain links TRBV5-5 to TRBJ1-2, with D perhaps matching TRBD1 (6 bases). Looked up from germline, CDR1 is SGHKS and CDR2 is YYEKEE (reference sequence). The CDR3 extends over 17 amino acids. Between the trimmed V and J ends, which lost 1 base and 4 bases, there was a span of 20 bases. This CDR3 is CASSLNEGTGFRYGYTF. Written as DNA, the CDR3 is TGTGCCAGCAGCTTGAATGAGGGAACAGGGTTCCGCTATGGCTACACCTTC.

The chain employs TRBV9 and TRBJ2-5; TRBD1 matches at 8 bases. This CDR3 has 17 residues. The V gene end was trimmed by 0 bases and the J gene end by 1 base; junction bases not matched to a gene: 8. Per the germline V gene, CDR1 is SGDLS and CDR2 is YYNGEE. CDR3 sequence reads: CASSVGATGVVQETQYF. The CDR3 nucleotides are TGTGCCAGCAGCGTAGGGGCGACAGGGGTTGTCCAAGAGACCCAGTACTTC. The full variable domain, completed using reference TRBV9 and TRBJ2-5, is DSGVTQTPKHLITATGQRVTLRCSPRSGDLSVYWYQQSLDQGLQFLIQYYNGEERAKGNILERFSAQQFPDLHSELNLSSLELGDSALYFCASSVGATGVVQETQYFGPGTRLLVL.

The V call is TRBV19, the J call TRBJ1-3; D perhaps matches TRBD1 (6 bases). The CDR3 is made up of 15 amino acids. The V end was cut by 8 bases, the J end by 1 base, with 15 bases between. CDR1 is LNHDA and CDR2 is SQIVND in the germline V gene (reference sequence). CDR3 nucleotide sequence: TGTGCCAGTTCCACAGGGACTCATTCTGGAAACACCATATATTTT. It specifies CASSTGTHSGNTIYF.

The rearrangement uses TRBV30 and TRBJ2-7, with D unclear. The CDR3 totals 11 residues. Trimming cost V 1 base and J 5 bases, with 6 bases left between them. Germline assignment: CDR1 GTSNPN and CDR2 SVGIG (reference sequence). The CDR3 nucleotides are TGTGCCTGGAGTGAGAACCACGAGCAGTACTTC. Amino acid sequence: CAWSENHEQYF. Drawing the rest from reference TRBV30 and TRBJ2-7, the complete variable domain is SQTIHQWPATLVQPVGSPLSLECTVEGTSNPNLYWYRQAAGRGLQLLFYSVGIGQISSEVPQNLSASRPQDRQFILSSKKLLLSDSGFYLCAWSENHEQYFGPGTRLTVT.

The J gene is TRBJ2-3, the V gene TRBV7-3, with D possibly being TRBD1 or TRBD2 (6 bases each). With 5 bases removed from V and 0 bases from J, the gap between germline ends came to 15 bases. The length of the CDR3 is 16 residues. The germline V gene has CDR1 SGHTA and CDR2 FQGTGA. CDR3 sequence: CASSPRGGGSTDTQYF. In DNA form, the CDR3 reads TGTGCCAGCAGCCCTAGAGGGGGAGGAAGCACAGATACGCAGTATTTT. Full variable domain (rest looked up from reference TRBV7-3 and TRBJ2-3): GAGVSQTPSNKVTEKGKYVELRCDPISGHTALYWYRQSLGQGPEFLIYFQGTGAADDSGLPNDRFFAVRPEGSVSTLKIQRTERGDSAVYLCASSPRGGGSTDTQYFGPGTRLTVL.

This chain joins TRBV19 and TRBJ1-1; 9 nucleotides match TRBD1. From germline, CDR1 is LNHDA and CDR2 SQIVND (reference sequence). This CDR3 region has 19 residues. Trimming cost V 7 bases and J 0 bases; bases outside gene matches: 18. CDR3 DNA: TGTGCCAGTATACTGCTTCGTAGGGACAGGGCCCTTATGAACACTGAAGCTTTCTTT. This encodes CASILLRRDRALMNTEAFF.

The rearrangement joins TRBV19 to TRBJ2-2, with TRBD1 matching over 7 bases. This CDR3 is built from 14 residues. V shed 6 bases, J shed 9 bases, and the junction held 10 bases outside the gene matches. In germline, CDR1 is LNHDA, CDR2 SQIVND (reference sequence). In DNA, the CDR3 is TGTGCCAGTAGACGCGACAGGGATTCGAGGGAGCTGTTTTTT. Translated, it gives CASRRDRDSRELFF.

The J gene is TRBJ2-7, the V gene TRBV5-4; 8 bases fit TRBD1. CDR1 is SGHNT and CDR2 is YYREEE in the germline V gene (reference sequence). The V segment lost 1 base and the J segment 4 bases; nucleotides outside the gene matches: 4. The CDR3 runs to 14 residues. The CDR3 here is CASSLRRTGYEQYF. In DNA form, the CDR3 reads TGTGCCAGCAGCTTGAGGCGGACAGGGTACGAGCAGTACTTC.

V is TRBV18 and J is TRBJ1-2; possible D gene TRBD1, 5 bases. V was trimmed by 3 bases and J by 2 bases, leaving 7 bases between them. The CDR3 sequence is 13 residues long. CDR1 and CDR2 (germline): KGHSH, LQKENI. The CDR3 nucleotides read TGTGCCAGCTCACCGGGGGAAAACTATGGCTACACCTTC. It is translated as CASSPGENYGYTF.

The chain recombines TRBV10-3 with TRBJ1-1; a possible D gene is TRBD1 (6 bases). V lost 10 bases to trimming and J lost 6 bases, with 18 bases between them. Germline-derived CDR1 and CDR2 are ENHRY and SYGVKD. The CDR3 spans 13 residues. CDR3 region: CASTGGLGAEAFF. DNA for the CDR3: TGTGCCAGCACGGGGGGCCTAGGGGCTGAAGCTTTCTTT.

This rearrangement joins TRBV12-3 or TRBV12-4 to TRBJ1-3; the D is unclear. V lost 5 bases to trimming and J lost 8 bases, with 7 bases between them. The CDR3 spans 11 residues. The chain's CDR3 is CASSGLDTIYF. CDR3 DNA sequence: TGTGCCAGCAGTGGTCTTGACACCATATATTTT.

The rearrangement uses TRBV5-1 and TRBJ1-1; TRBD1 is a possible D gene (5 bases). Trimming cost V 3 bases and J 7 bases, with 10 bases left between them. The CDR3 spans 12 residues. Germline V gene lookup returns CDR1 SGHRS and CDR2 YFSETQ. CDR3: CASSSAGGEAFF. The DNA for the CDR3 is TGCGCCAGCAGCTCGGCGGGGGGTGAAGCTTTCTTT.

The DNA of the CDR3 is TGTGCCAGCAGCTTAAGGACTAGCGGGGCCCCAGATACGCAGTATTTT. Amino acid sequence: CASSLRTSGAPDTQYF. The rearrangement uses TRBV7-2 and TRBJ2-3; 12 nucleotides match TRBD2. Per the germline V gene, CDR1 is SGHTA and CDR2 is FQGNSA. The V and J ends lost 2 bases and 4 bases, in that order; junction bases with no gene match: 4. This CDR3 has 16 residues.

This clone was seen a single time. This chain joins TRBV4-1 and TRBJ1-3; the D is unclear. V lost 4 bases to trimming and J lost 2 bases, with 15 bases between them. The V gene's germline CDR1 is MGHRA and CDR2 YSYEKL. The length of the CDR3 is 16 residues. CDR3 in DNA: TGCGCCAGCAGCCCCACCGAGTCGGGGACTGGAAACACCATATATTTT. This translates into CASSPTESGTGNTIYF.

This chain uses TRBV6-1 with TRBJ1-2; D gene ambiguous. Trimming removed 2 bases at V and 6 bases at J, with 10 bases between. This CDR3 contains 13 residues. Germline CDR1 MNHNS, CDR2 SASEGT. CDR3: CASSEMGADGYTF. The CDR3 nucleotides are TGTGCCAGCAGTGAAATGGGCGCGGATGGCTACACCTTC.

V is TRBV4-1 and J is TRBJ1-1; a possible D gene is TRBD1 (5 bases). The CDR3 loop spans 13 amino acids. The germline V gene has CDR1 MGHRA and CDR2 YSYEKL. The ends were cut back, 8 bases at V and 1 base at J, with 11 bases in the middle. As DNA, the CDR3 is TGCGCCAGCCGGGGACCTACGAACACTGAAGCTTTCTTT. Translated: CASRGPTNTEAFF.

The rearrangement uses TRBV7-9 and TRBJ2-5, with D possibly being TRBD2 (6 bases). Germline lookup yields CDR1 SEHNR and CDR2 FQNEAQ (reference sequence). CDR3 length: 15 amino acids. V was trimmed by 5 bases and J by 5 bases, leaving 18 bases between them. CDR3 amino acids: CASSPPAGTYETQYF. The CDR3 DNA reads TGTGCCAGCAGCCCCCCCGCGGGGACCTACGAGACCCAGTACTTC.

J is TRBJ1-6 and V is TRBV3-1 (or the pseudogene TRBV3-2), with D uncertain. Trimming left V 2 bases short and J 6 bases short, with 2 bases between. This CDR3 is built from 12 residues. Germline CDR1 is LGHDT and CDR2 is YNNKEL (reference sequence). The chain's CDR3 is CASSQTNSPLHF. DNA for the CDR3: TGTGCCAGCAGCCAAACTAATTCACCCCTCCACTTT.

This clone came up once. J is TRBJ2-7 and V is TRBV5-4; 11 nucleotides align to TRBD2. The V gene end was trimmed by 2 bases and the J gene end by 5 bases; junction bases not matched to a gene: 3. This CDR3 contains 14 residues. In germline, CDR1 is SGHNT, CDR2 YYREEE (reference sequence). The DNA for the CDR3 is TGTGCCAGCAGCTTCTTAGCGGGGGGGCACGAGCAGTACTTC. Its translation is CASSFLAGGHEQYF.

The chain uses TRBV27 and TRBJ2-3; 7 nucleotides match TRBD2. The CDR3 extends over 18 amino acids. The junction had 14 bases not matched to a gene; V was cut back by 2 bases and J by 3 bases. Germline V gene sequence: CDR1 MNHEY, CDR2 SMNVEV (reference sequence). The CDR3 reads CASSLVVRRGSWTDTQYF. CDR3 sequence (DNA): TGTGCCAGCAGTTTAGTGGTCCGTCGCGGGAGTTGGACAGATACGCAGTATTTT.

This clone appeared a single time. The V gene is TRBV4-2, the J gene TRBJ2-1, with 11 nucleotides matching TRBD2. This CDR3 has 13 residues. The V gene end was trimmed by 1 base and the J gene end by 15 bases; junction bases not matched to a gene: 5. Germline CDR1 LGHNA, CDR2 YNFKEQ. CDR3 bases: TGTGCCAGCAGCCAAGTCCCCGGGACTAGCGGGTTCTTC. This encodes CASSQVPGTSGFF.

This clone is a singleton in its sample. CDR3 loop: CASSFPRGRGNTEAFF. The CDR3 DNA is TGTGCCAGCAGTTTCCCTCGGGGAAGGGGGAACACTGAAGCTTTCTTT. V gene TRBV28 combines with J gene TRBJ1-1, with a weak D call TRBD1 (5 bases). Germline V gene lookup returns CDR1 MDHEN and CDR2 SYDVKM. The CDR3 covers 16 residues. V lost 3 bases, J lost 1 base, and 15 bases lay in between.

The chain couples TRBV6-5 to TRBJ1-3, with D perhaps matching TRBD1 (5 bases). Trimming took 6 bases from V and 6 from J, leaving 15 bases between them. This CDR3 region has 14 residues. Germline-derived CDR1 and CDR2 are MNHEY and SVGAGI. In nucleotides, the CDR3 is TGTGCCAGCAGCCGGGACCTAGGGGAAAACACCATATATTTT. This gives the protein CASSRDLGENTIYF.

The V gene is TRBV5-1, the J gene TRBJ1-5, with a tentative D call TRBD1 (5 bases). The germline V and J ends were trimmed by 0 bases and 9 bases, with 13 bases remaining between them. This CDR3 is built from 14 residues. CDR1 is SGHRS, CDR2 YFSETQ, per germline. The CDR3 nucleotides are TGCGCCAGCAGCTTGGGGTTAGGGGAGGTGCCCCAGCATTTT. It specifies CASSLGLGEVPQHF.

V is TRBV28 and J is TRBJ2-7, with D possibly TRBD1 on 6 matching bases. Trimming cost V 5 bases and J 4 bases, with 15 bases left between them. The CDR3 is 14 residues long. Germline CDR1 is MDHEN and CDR2 is SYDVKM. CDR3 region: CASSTGTNEYEQYF. The CDR3 bases are TGTGCCAGCAGTACCGGGACAAATGAGTACGAGCAGTACTTC.